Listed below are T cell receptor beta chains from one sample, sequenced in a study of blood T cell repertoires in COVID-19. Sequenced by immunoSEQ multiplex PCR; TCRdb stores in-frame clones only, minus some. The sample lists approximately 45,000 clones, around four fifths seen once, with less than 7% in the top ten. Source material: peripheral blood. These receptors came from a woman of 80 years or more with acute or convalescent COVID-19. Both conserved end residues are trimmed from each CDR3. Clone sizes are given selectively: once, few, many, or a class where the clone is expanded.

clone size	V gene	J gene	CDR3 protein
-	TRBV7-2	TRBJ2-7	ASSLAGTGLYEQY
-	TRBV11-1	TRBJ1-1	ASSPGRILNTEAF
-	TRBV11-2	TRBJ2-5	ASSLSGGVETQY
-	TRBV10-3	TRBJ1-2	AISERQGGYGYT
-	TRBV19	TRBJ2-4	ASLDTKNIQY
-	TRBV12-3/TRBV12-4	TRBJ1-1	ASSPSYTEAF
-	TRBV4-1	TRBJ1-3	ASSQENGPGNTIY
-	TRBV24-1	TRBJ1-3	ATSDRQGAGNTIY
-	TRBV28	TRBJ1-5	ASSRGTGANQPQH
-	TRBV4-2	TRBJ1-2	ASSQENRRYHGYT
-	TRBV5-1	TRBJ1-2	ASGEDRVDYGYT
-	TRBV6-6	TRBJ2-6	ASSSAPGSGANVLT
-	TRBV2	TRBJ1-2	ASSEAWDRAYT
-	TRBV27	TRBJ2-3	ASSLLTSGGSTDTQY
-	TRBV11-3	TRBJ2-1	ASSVIAGANNEQF
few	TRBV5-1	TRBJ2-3	ASSPGLAINTDTQY
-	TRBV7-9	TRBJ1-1	ASSLSQGAAF
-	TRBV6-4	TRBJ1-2	ASLDRGGNGYT
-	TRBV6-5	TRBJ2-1	ASERGRGYYNEQF
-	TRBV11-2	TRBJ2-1	ATSLNAGGGSEQF
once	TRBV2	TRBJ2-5	ASRLQGFEETQY
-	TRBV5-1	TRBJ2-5	ASSLTSAGGGETQY
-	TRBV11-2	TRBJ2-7	ASSPRTGVEQY
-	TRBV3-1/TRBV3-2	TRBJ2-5	ASRDRAQETQY
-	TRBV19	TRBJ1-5	ASRDRDGNQPQH
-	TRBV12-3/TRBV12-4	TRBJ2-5	ASSFVLLTQY
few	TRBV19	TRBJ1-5	ASSITRGSRQPQH